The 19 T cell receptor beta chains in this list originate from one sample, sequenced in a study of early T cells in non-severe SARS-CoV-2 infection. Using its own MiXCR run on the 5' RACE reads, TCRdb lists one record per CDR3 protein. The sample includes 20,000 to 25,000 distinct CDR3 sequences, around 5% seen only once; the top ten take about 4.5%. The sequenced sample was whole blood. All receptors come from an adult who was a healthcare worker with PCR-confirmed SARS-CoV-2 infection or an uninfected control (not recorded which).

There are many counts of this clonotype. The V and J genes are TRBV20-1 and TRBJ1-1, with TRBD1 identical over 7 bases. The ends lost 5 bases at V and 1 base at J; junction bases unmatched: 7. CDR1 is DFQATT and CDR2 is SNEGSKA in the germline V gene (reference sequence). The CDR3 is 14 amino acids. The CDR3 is CSAATGAPNTEAFF. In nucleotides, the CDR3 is TGCAGTGCTGCCACAGGGGCCCCGAACACTGAAGCTTTCTTT.

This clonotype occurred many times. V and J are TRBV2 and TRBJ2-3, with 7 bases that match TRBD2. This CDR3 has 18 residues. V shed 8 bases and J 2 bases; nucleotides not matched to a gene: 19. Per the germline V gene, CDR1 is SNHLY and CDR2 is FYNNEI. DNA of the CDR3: TGTGCCAGCGGGGGGGAAGTCCCCAGGACTAGAGACACAGATACGCAGTATTTT. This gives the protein CASGGEVPRTRDTDTQYF.

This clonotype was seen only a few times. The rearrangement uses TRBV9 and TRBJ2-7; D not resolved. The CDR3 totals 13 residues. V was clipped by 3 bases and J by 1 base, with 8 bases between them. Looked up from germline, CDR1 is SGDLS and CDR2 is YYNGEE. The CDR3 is CASSEESSYEQYF. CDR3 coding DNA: TGTGCCAGCAGCGAGGAGAGTTCCTACGAGCAGTACTTC.

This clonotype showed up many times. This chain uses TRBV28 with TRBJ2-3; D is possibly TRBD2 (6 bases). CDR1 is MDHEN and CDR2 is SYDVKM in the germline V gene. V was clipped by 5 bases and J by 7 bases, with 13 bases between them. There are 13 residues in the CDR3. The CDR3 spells CASSEGTPNTQYF. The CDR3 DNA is TGTGCCAGCAGTGAAGGGACTCCGAATACGCAGTATTTT. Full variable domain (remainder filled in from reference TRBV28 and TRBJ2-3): DVKVTQSSRYLVKRTGEKVFLECVQDMDHENMFWYRQDPGLGLRLIYFSYDVKMKEKGDIPEGYSVSREKKERFSLILESASTNQTSMYLCASSEGTPNTQYFGPGTRLTVL.

The CDR3 region is CSARGQGNYEQYF. As DNA, the CDR3 is TGCAGTGCTAGAGGGCAGGGAAACTACGAGCAGTACTTC. The chain links TRBV20-1 to TRBJ2-7, with D perhaps matching TRBD1 (5 bases). V lost 1 base and J 3 bases, leaving 10 bases between the germline ends. The CDR3 loop spans 13 amino acids. The germline V gene has CDR1 DFQATT and CDR2 SNEGSKA (reference sequence).

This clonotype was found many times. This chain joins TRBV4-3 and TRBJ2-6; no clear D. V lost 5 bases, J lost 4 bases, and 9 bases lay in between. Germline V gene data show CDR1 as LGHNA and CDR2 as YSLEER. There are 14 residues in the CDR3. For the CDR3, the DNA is TGCGCCAGCAGCTCCGCCAGAGGGGCCAACGTCCTGACTTTC. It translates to CASSSARGANVLTF.

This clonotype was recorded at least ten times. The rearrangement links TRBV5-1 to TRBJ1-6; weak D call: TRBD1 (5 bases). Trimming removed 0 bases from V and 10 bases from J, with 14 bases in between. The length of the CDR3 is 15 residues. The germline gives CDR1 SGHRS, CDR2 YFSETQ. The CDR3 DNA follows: TGCGCCAGCAGCTTGGCCTGGCAGGGACTATCACCCCTCCACTTT. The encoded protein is CASSLAWQGLSPLHF.

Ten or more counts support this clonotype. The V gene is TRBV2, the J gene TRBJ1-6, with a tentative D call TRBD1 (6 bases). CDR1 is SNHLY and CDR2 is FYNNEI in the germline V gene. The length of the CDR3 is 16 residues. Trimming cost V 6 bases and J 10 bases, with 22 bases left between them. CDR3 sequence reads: CASSNTEAGGGSPLHF. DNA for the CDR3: TGTGCCAGCAGCAATACCGAAGCCGGGGGCGGATCACCCCTCCACTTT.

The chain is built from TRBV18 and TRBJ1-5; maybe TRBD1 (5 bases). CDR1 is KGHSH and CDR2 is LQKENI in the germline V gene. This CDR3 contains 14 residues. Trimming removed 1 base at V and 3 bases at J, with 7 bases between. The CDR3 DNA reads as TGTGCCAGCTCACCACAGACAGACAATCAGCCCCAGCATTTT. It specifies CASSPQTDNQPQHF. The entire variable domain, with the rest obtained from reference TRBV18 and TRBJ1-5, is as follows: NAGVMQNPRHLVRRRGQEARLRCSPMKGHSHVYWYRQLPEEGLKFMVYLQKENIIDESGMPKERFSAEFPKEGPSILRIQQVVRGDSAAYFCASSPQTDNQPQHFGDGTRLSIL.

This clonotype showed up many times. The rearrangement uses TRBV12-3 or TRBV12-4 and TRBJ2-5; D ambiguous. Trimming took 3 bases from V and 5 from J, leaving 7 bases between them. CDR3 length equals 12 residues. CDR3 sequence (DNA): TGTGCCAGCAGTTTGACTGAGGAGACCCAGTACTTC. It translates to CASSLTEETQYF.

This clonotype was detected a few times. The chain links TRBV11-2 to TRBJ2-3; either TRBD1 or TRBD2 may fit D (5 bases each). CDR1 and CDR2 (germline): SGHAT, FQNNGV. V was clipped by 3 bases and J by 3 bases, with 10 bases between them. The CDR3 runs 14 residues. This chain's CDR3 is CASSFEGFTDTQYF. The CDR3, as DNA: TGTGCCAGCAGCTTTGAGGGGTTTACAGATACGCAGTATTTT.

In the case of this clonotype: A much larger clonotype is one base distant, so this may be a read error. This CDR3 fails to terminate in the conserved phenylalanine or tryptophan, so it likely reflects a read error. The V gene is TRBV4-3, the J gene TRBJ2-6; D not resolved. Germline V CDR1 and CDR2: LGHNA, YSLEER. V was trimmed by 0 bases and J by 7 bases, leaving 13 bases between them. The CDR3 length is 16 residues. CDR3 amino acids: CASSQERTLGANVLTS. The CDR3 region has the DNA TGCGCCAGCAGCCAAGAACGCACACTGGGAGCCAACGTCCTGACTTCC.

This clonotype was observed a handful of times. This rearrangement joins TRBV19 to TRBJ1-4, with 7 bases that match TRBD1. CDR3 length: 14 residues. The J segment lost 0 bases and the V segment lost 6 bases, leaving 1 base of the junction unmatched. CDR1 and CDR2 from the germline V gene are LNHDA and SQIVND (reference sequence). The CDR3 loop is CASRTGATNEKLFF. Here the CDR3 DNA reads TGTGCCAGTAGAACAGGGGCAACTAATGAAAAACTGTTTTTT.

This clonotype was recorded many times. The CDR3: CSARTASNQPQHF. CDR3 in DNA: TGCAGTGCTAGGACAGCTAGCAATCAGCCCCAGCATTTT. This chain links TRBV20-1 with TRBJ1-5; D is possibly TRBD1 (5 bases). This CDR3 has 13 residues. V dropped 3 bases and J dropped 0 bases, with 6 bases sitting between them. Germline-derived CDR1 and CDR2 are DFQATT and SNEGSKA (reference sequence).

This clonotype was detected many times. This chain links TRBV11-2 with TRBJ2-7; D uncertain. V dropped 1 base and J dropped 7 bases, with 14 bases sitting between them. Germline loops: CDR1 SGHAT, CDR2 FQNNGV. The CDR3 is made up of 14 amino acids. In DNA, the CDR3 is TGTGCCAGCAGCTTAGGCGCTCGCAGAGTGGAGCAGTACTTC. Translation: CASSLGARRVEQYF.

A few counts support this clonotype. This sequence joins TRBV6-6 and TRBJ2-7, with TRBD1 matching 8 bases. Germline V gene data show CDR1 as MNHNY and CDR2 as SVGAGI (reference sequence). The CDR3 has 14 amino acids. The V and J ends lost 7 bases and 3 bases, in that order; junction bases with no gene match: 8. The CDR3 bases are TGTGCCAGCATCTCGGGACAGGCTTACTACGAGCAGTACTTC. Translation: CASISGQAYYEQYF.

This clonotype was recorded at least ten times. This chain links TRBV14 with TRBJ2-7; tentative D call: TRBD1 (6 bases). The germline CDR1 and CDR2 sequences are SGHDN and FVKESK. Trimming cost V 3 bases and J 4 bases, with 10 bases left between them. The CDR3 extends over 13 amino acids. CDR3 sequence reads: CASSHRGGYEQYF. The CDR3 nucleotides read TGTGCCAGCAGCCACAGGGGTGGGTACGAGCAGTACTTC.

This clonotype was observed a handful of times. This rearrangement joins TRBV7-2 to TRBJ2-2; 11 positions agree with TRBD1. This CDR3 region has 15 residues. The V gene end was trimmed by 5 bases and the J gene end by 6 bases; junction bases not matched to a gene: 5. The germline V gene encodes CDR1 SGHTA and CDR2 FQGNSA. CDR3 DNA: TGTGCCAGCAGCGAACTGGGACAGGGGGCCGGGGAGCTGTTTTTT. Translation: CASSELGQGAGELFF.

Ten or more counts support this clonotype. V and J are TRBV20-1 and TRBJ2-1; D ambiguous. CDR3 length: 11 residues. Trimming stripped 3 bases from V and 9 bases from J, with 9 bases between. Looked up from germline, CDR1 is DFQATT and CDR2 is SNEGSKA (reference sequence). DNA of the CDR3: TGCAGTGCTAGTATGGGTGGTGAGCAGTTCTTC. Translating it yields CSASMGGEQFF.